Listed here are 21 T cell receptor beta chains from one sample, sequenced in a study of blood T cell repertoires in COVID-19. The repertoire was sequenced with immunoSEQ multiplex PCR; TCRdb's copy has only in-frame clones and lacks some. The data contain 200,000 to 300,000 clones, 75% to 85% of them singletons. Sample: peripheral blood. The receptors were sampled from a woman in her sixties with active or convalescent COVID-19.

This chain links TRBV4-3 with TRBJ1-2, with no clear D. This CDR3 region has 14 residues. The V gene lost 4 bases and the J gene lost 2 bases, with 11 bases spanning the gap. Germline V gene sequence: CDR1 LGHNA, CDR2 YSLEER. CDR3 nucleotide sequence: TGCGCCAGCAGCCCTCTACAGAGAAACTATGGCTACACCTTC. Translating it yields CASSPLQRNYGYTF.

Written as DNA, the CDR3 is TGTGCCAGCAGTTACCCGGGACAGCCCAGCAATCAGCCCCAGCATTTT. Its translation: CASSYPGQPSNQPQHF. The chain links TRBV6-5 to TRBJ1-5; 7 bases fit TRBD1. This CDR3 is 16 amino acids long. Germline-derived CDR1 and CDR2 are MNHEY and SVGAGI. With V trimmed by 2 bases and J by 1 base, 5 bases remained unmatched.

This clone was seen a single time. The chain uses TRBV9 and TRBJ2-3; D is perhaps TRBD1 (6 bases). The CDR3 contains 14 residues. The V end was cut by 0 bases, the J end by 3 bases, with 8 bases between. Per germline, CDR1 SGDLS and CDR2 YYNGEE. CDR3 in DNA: TGTGCCAGCAGCGTAGTTCAGGGGACAGATACGCAGTATTTT. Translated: CASSVVQGTDTQYF. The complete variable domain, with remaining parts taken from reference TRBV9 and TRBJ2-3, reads DSGVTQTPKHLITATGQRVTLRCSPRSGDLSVYWYQQSLDQGLQFLIQYYNGEERAKGNILERFSAQQFPDLHSELNLSSLELGDSALYFCASSVVQGTDTQYFGPGTRLTVL.

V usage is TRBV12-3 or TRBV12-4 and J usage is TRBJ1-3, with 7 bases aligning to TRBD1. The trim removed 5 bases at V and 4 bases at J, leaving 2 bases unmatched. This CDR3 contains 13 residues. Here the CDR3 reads CASSTDRGNTIYF. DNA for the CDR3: TGTGCCAGCAGTACGGACAGGGGAAACACCATATATTTT.

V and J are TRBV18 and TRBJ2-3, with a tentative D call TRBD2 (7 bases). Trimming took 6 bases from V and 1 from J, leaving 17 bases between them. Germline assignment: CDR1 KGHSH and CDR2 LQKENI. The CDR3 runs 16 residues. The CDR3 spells CASSPPGAGGTDTQYF. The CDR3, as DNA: TGTGCCAGCTCCCCCCCGGGGGCGGGGGGCACAGATACGCAGTATTTT.

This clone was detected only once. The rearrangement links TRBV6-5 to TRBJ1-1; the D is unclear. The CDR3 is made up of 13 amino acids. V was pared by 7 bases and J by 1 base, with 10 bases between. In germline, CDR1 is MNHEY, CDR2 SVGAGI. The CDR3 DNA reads TGTGCCAGCATCGGGGTAAGGAACACTGAAGCTTTCTTT. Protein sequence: CASIGVRNTEAFF.

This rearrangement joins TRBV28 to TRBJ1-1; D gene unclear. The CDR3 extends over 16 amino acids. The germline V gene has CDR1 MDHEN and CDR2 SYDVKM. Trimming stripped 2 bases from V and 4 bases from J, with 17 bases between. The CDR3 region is CASSLAGMAEVTEAFF. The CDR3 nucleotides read TGTGCCAGCAGTTTAGCCGGGATGGCAGAAGTCACTGAAGCTTTCTTT.

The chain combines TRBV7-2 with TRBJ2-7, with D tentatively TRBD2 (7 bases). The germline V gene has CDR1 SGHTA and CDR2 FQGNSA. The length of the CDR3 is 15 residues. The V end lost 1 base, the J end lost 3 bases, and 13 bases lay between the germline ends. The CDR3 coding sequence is TGTGCCAGCAGCTTAGGGGGGGGCGCGGGCTACGAGCAGTACTTC. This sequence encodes CASSLGGGAGYEQYF. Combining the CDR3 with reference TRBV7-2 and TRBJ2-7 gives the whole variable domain GAGVSQSPSNKVTEKGKDVELRCDPISGHTALYWYRQSLGQGLEFLIYFQGNSAPDKSGLPSDRFSAERTGGSVSTLTIQRTQQEDSAVYLCASSLGGGAGYEQYFGPGTRLTVT.

The CDR3 nucleotides read TGTGCCAGCAGTGACTCGGCAGGGGGCTCCCACTATGGCTACACCTTC. This translates into CASSDSAGGSHYGYTF. The rearrangement uses TRBV6-4 and TRBJ1-2; 8 bases line up with TRBD1. Germline values: CDR1 MRHNA, CDR2 SNTAGT. The CDR3 covers 16 residues. Losses at the gene ends were 0 bases for V and 3 bases for J; bases not matched to a gene: 6.

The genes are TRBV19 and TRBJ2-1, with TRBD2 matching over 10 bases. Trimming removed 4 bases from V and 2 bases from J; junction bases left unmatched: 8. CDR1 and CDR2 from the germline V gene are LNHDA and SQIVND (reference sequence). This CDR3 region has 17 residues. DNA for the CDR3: TGTGCCAGTAGTACCGAGCAGCGGGGGGGCCCCTACAATGAGCAGTTCTTC. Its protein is CASSTEQRGGPYNEQFF.

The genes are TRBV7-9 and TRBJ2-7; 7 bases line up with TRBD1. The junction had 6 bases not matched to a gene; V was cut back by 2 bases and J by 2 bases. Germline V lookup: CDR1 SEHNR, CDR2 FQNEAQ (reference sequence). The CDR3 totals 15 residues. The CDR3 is CASSLSRDRTYEQYF. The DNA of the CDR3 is TGTGCCAGCAGCTTATCCCGGGACAGAACCTACGAGCAGTACTTC.

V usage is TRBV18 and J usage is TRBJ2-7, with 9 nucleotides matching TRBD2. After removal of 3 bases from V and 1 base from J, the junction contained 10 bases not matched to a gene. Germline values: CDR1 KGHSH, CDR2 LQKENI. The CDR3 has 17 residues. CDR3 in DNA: TGTGCCAGCTCACCGGGCGGGGGGGCCGGAGGGTCCTACGAGCAGTACTTC. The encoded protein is CASSPGGGAGGSYEQYF.

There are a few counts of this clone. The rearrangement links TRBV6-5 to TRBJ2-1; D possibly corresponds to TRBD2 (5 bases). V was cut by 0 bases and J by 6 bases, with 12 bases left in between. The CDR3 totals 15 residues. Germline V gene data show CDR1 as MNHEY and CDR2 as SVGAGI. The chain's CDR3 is CASSYSEEVINEQFF. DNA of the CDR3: TGTGCCAGCAGTTACTCCGAGGAGGTTATCAATGAGCAGTTCTTC.

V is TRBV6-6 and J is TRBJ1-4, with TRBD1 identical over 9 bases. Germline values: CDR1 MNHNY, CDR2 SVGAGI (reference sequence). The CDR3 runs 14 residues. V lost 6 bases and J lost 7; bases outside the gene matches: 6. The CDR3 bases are TGTGCCAGCAGACGCGGACAGGGGCGTGAAAAACTGTTTTTT. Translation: CASRRGQGREKLFF.

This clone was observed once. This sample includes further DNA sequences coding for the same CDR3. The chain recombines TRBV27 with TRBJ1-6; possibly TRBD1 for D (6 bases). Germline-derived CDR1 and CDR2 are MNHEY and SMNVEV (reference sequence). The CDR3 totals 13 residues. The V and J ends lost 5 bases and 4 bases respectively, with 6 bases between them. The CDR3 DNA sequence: TGTGCCAGCAGTGGACAGTATAATTCACCCCTCCACTTT. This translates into CASSGQYNSPLHF.

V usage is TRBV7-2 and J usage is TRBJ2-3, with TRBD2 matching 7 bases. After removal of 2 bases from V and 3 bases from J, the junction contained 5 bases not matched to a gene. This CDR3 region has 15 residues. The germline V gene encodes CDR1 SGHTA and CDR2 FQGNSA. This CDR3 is CASSLWGTKTDTQYF. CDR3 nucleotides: TGTGCCAGCAGCTTATGGGGGACTAAGACAGATACGCAGTATTTT.

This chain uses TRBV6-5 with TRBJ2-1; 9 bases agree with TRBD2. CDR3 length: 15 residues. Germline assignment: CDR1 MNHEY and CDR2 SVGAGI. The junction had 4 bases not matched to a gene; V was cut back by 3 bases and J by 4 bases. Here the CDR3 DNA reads TGTGCCAGCAGTTATAGAAGCGGGGGGTACAATGAGCAGTTCTTC. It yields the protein CASSYRSGGYNEQFF.

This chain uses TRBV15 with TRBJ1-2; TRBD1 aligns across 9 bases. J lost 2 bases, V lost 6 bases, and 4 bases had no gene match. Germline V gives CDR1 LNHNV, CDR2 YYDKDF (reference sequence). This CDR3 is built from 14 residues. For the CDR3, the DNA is TGTGCCACCAGTCTCGGGACAGGGAACTATGGCTACACCTTC. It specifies CATSLGTGNYGYTF.

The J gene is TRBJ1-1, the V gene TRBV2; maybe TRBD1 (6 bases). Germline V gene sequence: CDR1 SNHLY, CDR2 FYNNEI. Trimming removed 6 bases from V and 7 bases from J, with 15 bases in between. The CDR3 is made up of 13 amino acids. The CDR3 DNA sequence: TGTGCCAGCAGACCTAGAAGGACAGTTGAAGCTTTCTTT. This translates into CASRPRRTVEAFF.

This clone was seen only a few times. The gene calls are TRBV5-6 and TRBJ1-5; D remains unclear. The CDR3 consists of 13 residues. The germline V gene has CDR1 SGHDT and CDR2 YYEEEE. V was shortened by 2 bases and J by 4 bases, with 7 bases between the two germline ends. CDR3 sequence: CASSFNSNQPQHF. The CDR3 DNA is TGTGCCAGCAGCTTTAATTCTAATCAGCCCCAGCATTTT.

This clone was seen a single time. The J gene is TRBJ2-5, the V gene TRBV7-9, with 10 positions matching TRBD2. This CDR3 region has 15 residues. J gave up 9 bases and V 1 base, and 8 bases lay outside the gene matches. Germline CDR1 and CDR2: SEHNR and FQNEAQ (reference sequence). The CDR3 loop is CASSLVAGGSGAQYF. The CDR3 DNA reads TGTGCCAGCAGCTTAGTAGCGGGGGGCTCAGGGGCCCAGTACTTC.